The T cell receptor (beta chain) described here comes from a study of blood T cell repertoires in COVID-19. Study summary: Samples came from the United States, Italy and Spain, spanning acute and convalescent COVID-19.

TCRdb's table, derived via immunoSEQ multiplex PCR, lists solely in-frame clones and lacks some. The sample has roughly 270,000 clones; 80% to 85% are singletons. V lost 1 base and J lost 0, with 6 bases in between. The CDR3 loop spans 14 amino acids. CDR1 and CDR2 from the germline V gene are MGHRA and YSYEKL. The sequencing input was PBMCs or T cells enriched from blood (not recorded which). The J gene is TRBJ1-1, the V gene TRBV4-1, with D maybe TRBD1 (5 bases). This TCR was recovered from a man aged 35 to 55 who had been exposed to COVID-19. Here the CDR3 DNA reads TGCGCCAGCAGCCAAGCAGGGCTGAACACTGAAGCTTTCTTT. Residues: CASSQAGLNTEAFF.